The clone carrying this TCR beta chain was observed once. Its antigen is as yet unknown. Here immunoSEQ multiplex PCR was the method, and the copy in TCRdb shows in-frame clones only, minus some. The repertoire holds 130,000 or so clones, with 80% to 95% as singletons. This sample was included in a study of T cell responses to AZD1222 COVID-19 vaccine. Findings of the study overall: Reportedly, nearly half of unique spike TCRs recognized epitopes outside B.1.351/B.1.1.7 mutations. Among vaccine-associated CD4 TCRs, coverage spanned spike, with dominance at 160-218 and 743-854.

CDR1 and CDR2 (germline): SGHRS, YFSETQ. The V end was cut by 3 bases, the J end by 4 bases, with 14 bases between. The CDR3 loop spans 15 amino acids. This chain links TRBV5-1 with TRBJ1-3, with D uncertain. The sample here was peripheral blood, taken on day 0 of MenACWY control vaccination. The clonotype originates from an adult in good health. CDR3 DNA sequence: TGCGCCAGCAGCTCGAACCCAACGGGCGGAAACACCATATATTTT. Protein product: CASSSNPTGGNTIYF. The variable domain in full, with the rest retrieved from reference TRBV5-1 and TRBJ1-3, is KAGVTQTPRYLIKTRGQQVTLSCSPISGHRSVSWYQQTPGQGLQFLFEYFSETQRNKGNFPGRFSGRQFSNSRSEMNVSTLELGDSALYLCASSSNPTGGNTIYFGEGSWLTVV.